This TCR beta chain was identified during a study of blood T cell repertoires in COVID-19. Whole-study context: Donors in the United States, Italy and Spain gave samples during acute or convalescent COVID-19.

Original processing notes: Amplified reference gene primers provided the basis for estimating nucleated cell counts. The table came from immunoSEQ multiplex PCR; TCRdb's copy has only in-frame clones and leaves some out. V, J and clone size are taken as reported in that table, and D and trimming were inferred from the DNA itself. The sample holds 150,000 to 200,000 clones; roughly 83% are singletons and the top ten take 6.5% to 8.5%. The germline V gene encodes CDR1 LGHNT and CDR2 FRNRAP. V shed 5 bases and J 9 bases; nucleotides not matched to a gene: 11. The CDR3 extends over 16 amino acids. One Seattle source followed patients from active infection through their disease course.

The rearrangement joins TRBV12-5 to TRBJ2-1, with 12 positions matching TRBD2. This clonotype was obtained from a woman in her forties with COVID-19, enrolled during active disease. The sequenced sample was peripheral blood. The DNA of the CDR3 is TGTGCTAGTGGTACAATACTAGCGGGAGGTCAGGTTGAGCAGTTCTTC. Translation: CASGTILAGGQVEQFF.